A single T cell receptor beta chain is shown here with its context. This specimen includes other DNA sequences encoding the same CDR3. The data are from a study of Ad26.COV2.S vaccination and SARS-CoV-2 variants. Profiled with immunoSEQ multiplex PCR; TCRdb holds only in-frame clones, not every one. Of approximately 350,000 clones listed, around 90% are singletons. Treatment given: some 20 received Ad26.COV2.S at low or high dose, single or two shots; several received placebo; per-sample allocation not given. Samples came from day 63 after the first vaccine or placebo injection. CDR3 size: 14 residues. Germline values: CDR1 MNHEY, CDR2 SMNVEV (reference sequence). V lost 2 bases and J 3 bases, leaving 10 bases between the germline ends.

The specimen comprised peripheral blood, sampled in a trial of Ad26.COV2.S vaccine versus placebo. This clonotype was obtained from a person between 18 and 60 years old who received the Ad26.COV2.S COVID-19 vaccine or a placebo. The chain links TRBV27 to TRBJ1-2; D possibly corresponds to TRBD1 (5 bases). CDR3: CASSLRQGDYGYTF. The DNA for the CDR3 is TGTGCCAGCAGTTTAAGGCAGGGTGACTATGGCTACACCTTC.